Below, one TCR beta chain is given with its context. Its target is unknown. None of the participants with HIV were treated outside the United States. Investigators performed immunoSEQ version v3.0 at survey level. TCRdb keeps only in-frame clones here, not all; method: immunoSEQ multiplex PCR. The sample includes some 40,000 clones, more than 70% seen only once; the top ten take roughly 5.7%. This sample was included in a study of long-term antiretroviral therapy in people with HIV. Study-wide findings and caveats: The study collected blood between 2004 and 2017, possibly under older ART regimens. Diversity rose after ART but stayed below transplant donor controls. Dominant in the repertoire at all time points were clones expanded before ART.

The CDR3 is 18 amino acids. Germline lookup yields CDR1 SGHRS and CDR2 YFSETQ. The V gene lost 0 bases and the J gene lost 0 bases, with 16 bases spanning the gap. The TCR comes from a woman in her forties or fifties with HIV. The material sequenced was unsorted PBMCs, taken 3.1 years after starting antiretroviral therapy. The rearrangement joins TRBV5-1 to TRBJ1-3; possibly TRBD1 for D (6 bases). CDR3 protein: CASSLGLTGPFSGNTIYF. Here the CDR3 DNA reads TGCGCCAGCAGCTTGGGTCTTACAGGGCCTTTCTCTGGAAACACCATATATTTT.